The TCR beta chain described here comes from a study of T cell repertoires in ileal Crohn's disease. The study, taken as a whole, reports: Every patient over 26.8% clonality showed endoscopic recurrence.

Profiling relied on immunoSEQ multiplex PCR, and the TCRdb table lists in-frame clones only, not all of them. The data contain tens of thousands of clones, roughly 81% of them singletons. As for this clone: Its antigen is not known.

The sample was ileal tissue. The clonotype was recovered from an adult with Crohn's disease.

The CDR3 here is CASSLASSGTEAFF. The DNA of the CDR3 is TGCGCCAGCAGCTTGGCCTCGTCAGGCACTGAAGCTTTCTTT. This chain uses TRBV5-1 with TRBJ1-1; D is unclear. CDR1 is SGHRS and CDR2 is YFSETQ in the germline V gene. The CDR3 runs to 14 residues. Trimming stripped 0 bases from V and 4 bases from J, with 10 bases between.